This T cell receptor beta chain was recovered during a study of blood T cell repertoires in COVID-19. Turning to the study itself: Samples representing acute and convalescent COVID-19 were sourced from the United States, Italy and Spain. Nucleic acid was either cDNA or gDNA, and it came from T cells, B-cell-depleted T cells, or PBMCs.

From germline, CDR1 is SNHLY and CDR2 FYNNEI. V lost 4 bases to trimming and J lost 8 bases; unmatched junction nucleotides: 6. This CDR3 is built from 14 residues. Using immunoSEQ multiplex PCR, the repertoire was profiled, and TCRdb retains in-frame clones only, with some absent. Altogether 300,000 to 500,000 clones are present, 88% being singletons, with the ten largest covering approximately 2.1%. The sample was PBMCs or T cells enriched from blood (not recorded which). V gene TRBV2 combines with J gene TRBJ1-4; 8 bases agree with TRBD1. The sequence came from a woman aged 35 to 49 with acute COVID-19. CDR3 in DNA: TGTGCCAGCAGTGGAGCAGGGGGCGAGGAAAAACTGTTTTTT. Amino acids: CASSGAGGEEKLFF.